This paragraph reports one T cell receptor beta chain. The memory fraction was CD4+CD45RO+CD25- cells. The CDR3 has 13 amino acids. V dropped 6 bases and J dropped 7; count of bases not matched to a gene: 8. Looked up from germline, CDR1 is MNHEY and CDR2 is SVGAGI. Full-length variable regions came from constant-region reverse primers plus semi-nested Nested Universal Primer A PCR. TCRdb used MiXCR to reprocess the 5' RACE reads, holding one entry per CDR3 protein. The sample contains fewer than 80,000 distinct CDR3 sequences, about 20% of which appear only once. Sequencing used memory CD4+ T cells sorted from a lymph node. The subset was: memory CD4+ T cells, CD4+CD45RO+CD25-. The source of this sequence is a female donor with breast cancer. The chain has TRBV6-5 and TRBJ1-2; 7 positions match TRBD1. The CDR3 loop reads CASSDRVEGGYTF. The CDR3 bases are TGTGCCAGCAGCGACAGGGTAGAAGGTGGCTACACCTTC.